The T cell receptor beta chain described here comes from a study of shared clonotypes between healthy human individuals (TCRdb year 2020). About the full investigation: Three men and two women, aged 18 to 49 years, made up the cohort. For each donor, CD4 naive and CD4 memory were each run on three plates, CD8 naive on two plates, and CD8 memory on one plate. Blood TCR repertoires of a handful of healthy adults were deeply sequenced to estimate repertoire size and the extent of clonotype sharing between individuals. Libraries were prepared and TCR repertoires were sequenced by different laboratories using diverse techniques, in order to increase sequencing depth and limit assay-specific biases. Leukapheresis yielded between about 0.9 and 9.5 billion PBMCs per donor. What the work shows at the level of the full study, not this receptor alone: Based on pairwise subsampling, the degree of clonotype sharing among donors was expected to be affected by sequencing depth. The genetic and exposure-history diversity represented was limited by the small number of donors. Higher generation probabilities were observed for clonotypes shared by all four sorted-subset donors than for non-shared clonotypes. Sampling was restricted to blood, and TCR repertoires in tissue are likely to differ from TCR repertoires in blood. Larger estimated clonotype richness was generally found for naive subsets than for memory subsets. Roughly 5% of naive CD4, around 3.6% of naive CD8, approximately 2% of memory CD4, and over 0.35% of memory CD8 clonotypes were shared across several donors. Rarefaction of sorted-subset datasets indicated incomplete sequencing despite the large sequencing depth.

Using the deep immunoSEQ assay, multiplex PCR amplified TCR CDR3 regions from genomic DNA. Extracted genomic DNA from each cell subset was spread evenly across all wells of several immunoSEQ 96-well plates, with each plate serving as a replicate. For sorted subsets, roughly 200 ng of genomic DNA, equivalent to 25,000 to 35,000 T cell genomes, went into each replicate PCR. Purified libraries were quantified with a Qubit 3.0 fluorometer, sized on a Bioanalyzer 2100, and re-quantified with the KAPA Library Quantification kit. Each immunoSEQ 96-well plate was sequenced on its own single-read 150-cycle Illumina NextSeq 550 flow cell. The original pipeline was this. Because only junctional sequences without quality scores were contained in the immunoSEQ output, filtering matching that applied to full-length reads could not be performed. Sequences were annotated with PyIR, a Python wrapper for IgBLAST v1.9, and V/J genes and CDR3 were assigned using IMGT germline references. Reads were removed for weak V/J assignments (E-value above 1e-6), missing CDR3, stop codons, out-of-frame junctions, or ambiguous translated residues. A V3J clonotype was defined by an identical inferred V gene, J gene, and CDR3 amino acid sequence. The percentage overlap between two repertoires was calculated by dividing the number of shared unique clonotypes by the size of the smaller repertoire. Richness of each repertoire was evaluated using RTK rarefaction, the Chao1 estimator, and Recon v2.1 estimates of unobserved clonotypes. Generation probabilities for all TCRbeta clonotypes obtained by the gDNA method from several donors were computed using OLGA. The source is immuneACCESS, and TCRdb retained only in-frame sequences with V and J called. Part of the clones is not carried over; for the studies checked, unresolved V genes explain less than half of this, and the remainder is unexplained. The V and J calls and clone size come from that table; D and trimming were worked out from the DNA. This sample is represented by some 550,000 clones; approximately 97% of them were singletons. Of the sample, around 0.06% falls within the top ten clones.

The donors were healthy, HIV-negative adults who had no recently reported acute infections or vaccinations. All donors were Caucasian adults living in Nashville, Tennessee, USA. Magnetic negative selection was used to enrich CD4+ T cells, after which naive cells were positively selected on CD45RA and the negative fraction became the memory subset. Blood was obtained by leukapheresis, after which PBMCs were separated by Ficoll-Histopaque density gradient centrifugation and cryopreserved in liquid nitrogen vapor phase. Analytical flow cytometry was used to check the purity and quantity of every magnetically sorted T cell population. Each sorted fraction had its genomic DNA isolated and then quantified by UV absorbance on a Nanodrop 2000c. Comment on this clone: Its antigen is currently not known. Base qualities are missing; no much larger clone stands one base away.

The CDR3 goes from the cysteine to the phenylalanine over 13 residues. Only CDR3 DNA remains: 39 bases, in frame from the first base. The germline V end is reduced by 6 bases and the J end by 4 bases; junction bases left unmatched: 4. From the germline V gene (reference sequence), CDR1 is LNHDA and CDR2 is SQIVND. Sequencing was performed on naive CD4+ T cells sorted from blood. The intended sense of this specimen's cell subset or site label: CD45RA+ positively selected. The sequence joins TRBV19 to TRBJ2-3, with 7 bases in between that match TRBD2. The sequence was collected from a woman in her twenties or thirties in good health. The nucleotides read TGTGCCAGTAGACATACTAGCGCAGATACGCAGTATTTT. This translates into CASRHTSADTQYF. Where the CDR3 stops, the reference TRBV19 and TRBJ2-3 genes take over; the full variable domain is DGGITQSPKYLFRKEGQNVTLSCEQNLNHDAMYWYRQDPGQGLRLIYYSQIVNDFQKGDIAEGYSVSREKKESFPLTVTSAQKNPTAFYLCASRHTSADTQYFGPGTRLTVL.